This T cell receptor beta chain stems from a study of T cells after yellow fever vaccination. Study background: SMART-Seq v4 Ultra Low Input served to prepare low-cell-number fractions. Study-wide results and limits: Among primary-vaccination clones, most reappeared after the booster, at almost 98% for CD4 and about 90% for CD8. Relatively few clonotypes were ones that appeared in both CD4 and CD8 compartments.

TCRdb reanalysed the 5' RACE reads using MiXCR and keeps one entry per CDR3 protein. The sample carries 450,000 to 550,000 distinct CDR3 sequences, just over 20% recorded once. CDR1 and CDR2 (germline): SGHRS, YFSETQ. The CDR3 runs 13 residues. This clonotype has only one observation. Antigen specificity is unknown. One end of the junction fails to match germline, which may point to a read error. This chain connects TRBV5-1 to TRBJ2-3; possibly TRBD2 for D (5 bases). This specimen consisted of PBMCs, obtained about 20 days after the first yellow fever vaccination. This TCR was sampled from a man younger than 30 who received the YFV17D yellow fever vaccine. The CDR3 is CVSSFEGTDTQYF. In DNA, the CDR3 is TGCGTCAGCAGCTTCGAGGGAACAGATACGCAGTATTTT.